The sequence of this T cell receptor (beta chain) was determined in a study of beta chain features in type 1 diabetes. The sequenced template was cDNA made from the entire isolated RNA. Sequencing used immunoSEQ multiplex PCR; TCRdb keeps in-frame clones, though not all of them. Here the sample spans about 620,000 clones, about 16% being singletons. This clone has only a few counts. Germline values: CDR1 SGHTA, CDR2 FQGNSA. V shed 3 bases, J shed 6 bases, and the junction held 6 bases outside the gene matches. The CDR3 contains 15 residues. The receptor's source is a young man in good health. V is TRBV7-2 and J is TRBJ2-1, with 9 bases aligning to TRBD1. The source material was naive CD4+ T cells from blood. The CDR3 loop reads CASSFHPGQGNEQFF. CDR3 nucleotides: TGTGCCAGCAGCTTCCATCCGGGACAGGGCAATGAGCAGTTCTTC. Full variable domain (rest looked up from reference TRBV7-2 and TRBJ2-1): GAGVSQSPSNKVTEKGKDVELRCDPISGHTALYWYRQSLGQGLEFLIYFQGNSAPDKSGLPSDRFSAERTGGSVSTLTIQRTQQEDSAVYLCASSFHPGQGNEQFFGPGTRLTVL.